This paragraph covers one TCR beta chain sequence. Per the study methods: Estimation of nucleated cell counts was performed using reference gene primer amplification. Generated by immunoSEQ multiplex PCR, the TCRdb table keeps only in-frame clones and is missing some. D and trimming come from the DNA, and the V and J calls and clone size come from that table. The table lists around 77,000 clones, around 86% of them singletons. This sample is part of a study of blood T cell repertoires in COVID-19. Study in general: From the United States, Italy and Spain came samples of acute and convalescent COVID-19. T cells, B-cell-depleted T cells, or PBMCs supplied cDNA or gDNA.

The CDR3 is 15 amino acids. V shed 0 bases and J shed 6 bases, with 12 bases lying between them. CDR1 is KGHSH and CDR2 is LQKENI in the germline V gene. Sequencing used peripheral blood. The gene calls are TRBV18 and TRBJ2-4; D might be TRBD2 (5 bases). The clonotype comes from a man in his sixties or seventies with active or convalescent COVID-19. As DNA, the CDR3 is TGTGCCAGCTCACCACCCTCGGGATTCTTAAACATTCAGTACTTC. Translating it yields CASSPPSGFLNIQYF.